The 2 T cell receptor beta chains presented below share a single source sample, sequenced in a study of T cells in Graves' hyperthyroidism and ophthalmopathy. TCR beta CDR3 region amplification was performed from RNA transcripts. First-round RT-PCR of the TCR CDR3 relied on the HTBI primer set. Each CDR3 protein is one row after TCRdb ran MiXCR on the multiplex PCR reads. The sample lists under 300,000 distinct CDR3 sequences; approximately 14% were seen once. Source material: blood. The receptors stem from a woman between 40 and 55 years old with Graves' hyperthyroidism that later progressed to Graves' ophthalmopathy.

The V and J genes are TRBV28 and TRBJ1-5; D may be TRBD1 (6 bases). Per germline, CDR1 MDHEN and CDR2 SYDVKM. V lost 4 bases and J 4 bases, leaving 11 bases between the germline ends. The CDR3 spans 14 residues. As DNA, the CDR3 is TGTGCCAGCAGTTCAAGCGACAGGAATCAGCCCCAGCATTTT. Encoded protein: CASSSSDRNQPQHF. The full variable domain, its missing parts supplied by reference TRBV28 and TRBJ1-5, is DVKVTQSSRYLVKRTGEKVFLECVQDMDHENMFWYRQDPGLGLRLIYFSYDVKMKEKGDIPEGYSVSREKKERFSLILESASTNQTSMYLCASSSSDRNQPQHFGDGTRLSIL.

The table lists this clonotype with many counts. This chain uses TRBV18 with TRBJ1-5, with D possibly being TRBD1 (5 bases). V shed 3 bases and J shed 3 bases, with 9 bases lying between them. The V gene's germline CDR1 is KGHSH and CDR2 LQKENI. CDR3 length equals 14 residues. The CDR3 spells CASSPQDNNQPQHF. The DNA for the CDR3 is TGTGCCAGCTCACCGCAGGACAACAATCAGCCCCAGCATTTT.